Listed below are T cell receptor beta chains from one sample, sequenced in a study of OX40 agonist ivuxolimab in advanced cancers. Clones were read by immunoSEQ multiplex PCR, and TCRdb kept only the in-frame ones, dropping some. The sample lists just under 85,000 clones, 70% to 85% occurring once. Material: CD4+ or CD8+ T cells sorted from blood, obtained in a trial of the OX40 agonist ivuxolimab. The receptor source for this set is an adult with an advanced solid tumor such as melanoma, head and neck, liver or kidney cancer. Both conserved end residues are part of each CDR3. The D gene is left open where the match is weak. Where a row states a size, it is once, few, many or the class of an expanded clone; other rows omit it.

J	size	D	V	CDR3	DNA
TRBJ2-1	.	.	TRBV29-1	CSASFGWDAYNEQFF	TGCAGCGCTTCATTTGGATGGGATGCCTACAATGAGCAGTTCTTC
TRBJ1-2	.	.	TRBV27	CASSLSGQLGGGYTF	TGTGCCAGCAGTTTATCAGGGCAGCTGGGGGGGGGCTACACCTTC
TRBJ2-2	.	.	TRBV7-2	CASSSLFEQRGGELFF	TGTGCCAGCAGCTCCCTCTTCGAGCAACGGGGCGGGGAGCTGTTTTTT
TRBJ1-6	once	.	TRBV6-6	CASSYSTAGDSPLHF	TGTGCCAGCAGTTACTCGACGGCAGGGGATTCACCCCTCCACTTT
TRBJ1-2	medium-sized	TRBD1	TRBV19	CASSRTGGGGYTF	TGTGCCAGTAGCCGGACAGGGGGCGGTGGCTACACCTTC
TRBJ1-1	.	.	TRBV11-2	CASSFTGRRSTEAFF	TGTGCCAGCAGCTTCACAGGGCGCAGGAGCACTGAAGCTTTCTTT
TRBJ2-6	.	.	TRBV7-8	CASRKGGSSGANVLTF	TGTGCCAGCCGGAAAGGCGGAAGCTCTGGGGCCAACGTCCTGACTTTC
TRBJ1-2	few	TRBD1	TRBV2	CASNTGGNYGYTF	TGTGCCAGCAATACAGGGGGTAACTATGGCTACACCTTC
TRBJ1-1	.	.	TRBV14	CASSQDIYRVPSGDTEAFF	TGTGCCAGCAGCCAAGATATTTATCGGGTCCCAAGCGGCGATACTGAAGCTTTCTTT
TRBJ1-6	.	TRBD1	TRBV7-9	CASSPTDRDSPLHF	TGTGCCAGCAGCCCCACCGACAGGGATTCACCCCTCCACTTT
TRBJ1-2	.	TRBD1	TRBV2	CASRRQGANYGYTF	TGTGCCAGCAGACGACAGGGAGCTAACTATGGCTACACCTTC
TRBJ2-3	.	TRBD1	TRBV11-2	CASSFQGVGDTQYF	TGTGCCAGCAGCTTTCAGGGGGTGGGCGATACGCAGTATTTT
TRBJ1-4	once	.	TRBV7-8	CASSLNVPGTNEKLFF	TGTGCCAGCAGCTTAAACGTACCAGGAACTAATGAAAAACTGTTTTTT
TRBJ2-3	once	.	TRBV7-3	CASSSIFLGTQYF	TGTGCCAGCAGCTCCATCTTTCTGGGTACGCAGTATTTT
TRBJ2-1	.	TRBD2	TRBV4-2	CASSSQAGNSYNEQFF	TGTGCCAGCAGTTCCCAAGCGGGAAACTCCTACAATGAGCAGTTCTTC
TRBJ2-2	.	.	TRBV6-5	CASSRSGPYTGELFF	TGTGCCAGCAGCCGATCCGGGCCCTACACCGGGGAGCTGTTTTTT
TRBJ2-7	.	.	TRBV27	CASSWVGQVKNSYEQYF	TGTGCCAGCAGTTGGGTGGGACAAGTCAAGAATTCCTACGAGCAGTACTTC
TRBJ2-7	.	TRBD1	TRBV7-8	CASSERQGPTYEQYF	TGTGCCAGCAGCGAAAGACAGGGGCCCACTTACGAGCAGTACTTC
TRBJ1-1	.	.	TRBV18	CASSPRSTEAFF	TGTGCCAGCTCACCGCGGAGCACTGAAGCTTTCTTT
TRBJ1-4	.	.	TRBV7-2	CASSSGGVPREKLFF	TGTGCCAGCAGCTCGGGCGGGGTGCCACGTGAAAAACTGTTTTTT
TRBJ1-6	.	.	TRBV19	CAGGRGRGDNSPLHF	TGTGCCGGAGGACGGGGGCGGGGAGATAATTCACCCCTCCACTTT
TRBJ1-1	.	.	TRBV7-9	CASSPRGTSEAFF	TGTGCCAGCAGCCCACGCGGGACTTCAGAAGCTTTCTTT
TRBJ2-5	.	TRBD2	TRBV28	CASSLVGGGPQETQYF	TGTGCCAGCAGTTTAGTTGGGGGGGGACCCCAAGAGACCCAGTACTTC
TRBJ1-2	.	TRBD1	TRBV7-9	CASSQEQGAYGYTF	TGTGCCAGCAGCCAAGAACAGGGGGCATATGGCTACACCTTC
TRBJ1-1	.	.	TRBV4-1	CASSFRVGRDTEAFF	TGCGCCAGCAGCTTCAGGGTGGGGAGGGACACTGAAGCTTTCTTT
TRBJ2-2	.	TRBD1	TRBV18	CASQQGLTDTGELFF	TGTGCCAGCCAACAGGGGCTAACGGACACCGGGGAGCTGTTTTTT
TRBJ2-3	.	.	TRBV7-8	CASSPRGGASTDTQYF	TGTGCCAGCAGCCCTAGGGGGGGGGCTAGCACAGATACGCAGTATTTT
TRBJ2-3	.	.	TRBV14	CASSPRDSLGDTQYF	TGTGCCAGCAGCCCGCGGGACTCCCTAGGAGATACGCAGTATTTT
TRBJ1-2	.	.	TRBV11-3	CASSPKGSGYGYTF	TGTGCCAGCAGCCCTAAAGGGTCCGGCTATGGCTACACCTTC
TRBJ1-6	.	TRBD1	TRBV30	CAWALKGDRDSPLHF	TGTGCCTGGGCCCTCAAGGGGGACAGGGACTCACCCCTCCACTTT
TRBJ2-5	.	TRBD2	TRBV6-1	CASSVSLAGGGETQYF	TGTGCCAGCAGTGTGTCCCTAGCGGGGGGCGGAGAGACCCAGTACTTC
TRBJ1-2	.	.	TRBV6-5	CASSYGSGTGYTF	TGTGCCAGCAGTTACGGGTCCGGGACTGGCTACACCTTC
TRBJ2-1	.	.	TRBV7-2	CASSQSVGTYNEQFF	TGTGCCAGCAGCCAAAGCGTGGGGACCTACAATGAGCAGTTCTTC
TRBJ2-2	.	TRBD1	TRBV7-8	CASSLGGTANTGELFF	TGTGCCAGCAGCTTAGGTGGGACAGCTAACACCGGGGAGCTGTTTTTT
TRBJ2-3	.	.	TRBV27	CASSFGGWGTDTQYF	TGTGCCAGCAGTTTCGGCGGGTGGGGGACGGATACGCAGTATTTT
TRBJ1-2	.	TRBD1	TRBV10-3	CAIRLQGANYGYTF	TGTGCCATCAGGCTACAGGGGGCTAACTATGGCTACACCTTC
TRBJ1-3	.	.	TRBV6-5	CASSYDRGASGNTIYF	TGTGCCAGCAGTTACGATCGGGGGGCGAGTGGAAACACCATATATTTT
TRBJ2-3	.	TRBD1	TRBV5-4	CASSPPGQGTDTQYF	TGTGCCAGCAGCCCCCCGGGACAGGGGACAGATACGCAGTATTTT
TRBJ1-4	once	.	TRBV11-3	CASSLVLTGNEKLFF	TGTGCCAGCAGCTTAGTACTCACCGGTAATGAAAAACTGTTTTTT
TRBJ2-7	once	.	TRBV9	CASSARTGLDEQYF	TGTGCCAGCAGCGCCCGGACCGGTCTGGACGAGCAGTACTTC
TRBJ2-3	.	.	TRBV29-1	CSVQFRAFDTQYF	TGCAGCGTGCAGTTCAGGGCTTTCGATACGCAGTATTTT
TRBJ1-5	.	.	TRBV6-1	CASSELGSQPQHF	TGTGCCAGCAGTGAACTAGGGTCGCAGCCCCAGCATTTT
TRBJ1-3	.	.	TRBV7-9	CASRRGVSGNTIYF	TGTGCCAGCAGGCGGGGGGTCTCTGGAAACACCATATATTTT
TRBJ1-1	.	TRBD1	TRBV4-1	CASSHQDREAEAFF	TGCGCCAGCAGCCATCAGGACAGGGAGGCTGAAGCTTTCTTT
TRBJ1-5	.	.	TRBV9	CASSADWNQPQHF	TGTGCCAGCAGCGCCGATTGGAATCAGCCCCAGCATTTT
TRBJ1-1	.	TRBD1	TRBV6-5	CASRRTMTGVTEAFF	TGTGCCAGCAGGCGAACGATGACAGGGGTCACTGAAGCTTTCTTT
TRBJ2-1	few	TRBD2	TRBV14	CASSQDWTSGSSNRGNEQFF	TGTGCCAGCAGCCAAGATTGGACTAGCGGGAGTAGTAATCGCGGCAATGAGCAGTTCTTC
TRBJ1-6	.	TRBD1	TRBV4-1	CASSTRTGGSPLHF	TGCGCCAGCAGCACTCGGACAGGGGGATCACCCCTCCACTTT
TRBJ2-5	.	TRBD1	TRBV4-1	CASSHQGASETQYF	TGCGCCAGCAGCCATCAGGGGGCTTCGGAGACCCAGTACTTC
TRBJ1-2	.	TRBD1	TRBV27	CASSSRIMPDRGQDGYTF	TGTGCCAGCAGTTCACGGATTATGCCCGACAGGGGGCAGGATGGCTACACCTTC
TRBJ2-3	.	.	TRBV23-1	CASSQKSGSTDTQYF	TGCGCCAGCAGTCAAAAGAGTGGGAGCACAGATACGCAGTATTTT
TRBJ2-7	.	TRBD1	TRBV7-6	CASSITGAGEQYF	TGTGCCAGCAGCATAACAGGGGCTGGGGAGCAGTACTTC
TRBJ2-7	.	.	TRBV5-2	CASSQVLGQGGHEQYF	TGTGCCAGCAGCCAAGTATTAGGACAGGGCGGCCACGAGCAGTACTTC
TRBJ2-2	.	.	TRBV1	CTSSPQRGLAGAGELFF	TGCACCAGCAGCCCCCAAAGGGGACTAGCGGGAGCCGGGGAGCTGTTTTTT
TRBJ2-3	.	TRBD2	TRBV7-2	CASSLTGLAGGADTQYF	TGTGCCAGCAGCTTAACCGGACTAGCGGGGGGCGCAGATACGCAGTATTTT